This passage covers 23 T cell receptor beta chains from one sample sequenced in a study of shared clonotypes between healthy human individuals (TCRdb year 2020). Libraries were built with the immunoSEQ multiplex PCR assay. In its TCRdb copy, this immuneACCESS table keeps in-frame sequences only and misses some clones. Where compared with another copy, unresolved V genes explain less than half of these, and the others have no known cause. The sample table lists about 960,000 clones, approximately 80% of them with a count of one. Clones ranked in the top ten supply about 1.5% of the sample. The specimen sequenced was memory CD4+ T cells sorted from blood. Explained via the paper, the cell subset or site label denotes: CD45RA-negative fraction. These receptors all come from a man aged 18-30 years in good health.

This clone was detected only a few times. This chain links TRBV6-1 with TRBJ1-4, with D perhaps matching TRBD1 (5 bases). CDR3 length: 15 residues. With 5 bases removed from V and 0 bases from J, the gap between germline ends came to 10 bases. CDR1 and CDR2 (germline): MNHNS, SASEGT. The CDR3 loop reads CASSRDVATNEKLFF. CDR3 nucleotides: TGTGCCAGCAGTCGGGACGTAGCAACTAATGAAAAACTGTTTTTT.

The J gene is TRBJ1-2, the V gene TRBV10-1; 7 bases map to TRBD1. CDR3 length equals 11 residues. The germline V gene has CDR1 WNHNN and CDR2 SYGVQD (reference sequence). The V gene end was trimmed by 4 bases and the J gene end by 8 bases; junction bases not matched to a gene: 1. The DNA of the CDR3 is TGCGCCAGCAGTGGACAGGGAGGCTACACCTTC. Translation gives CASSGQGGYTF.

The chain recombines TRBV19 with TRBJ2-1; 10 bases map to TRBD2. The CDR3 loop spans 15 amino acids. From germline, CDR1 is LNHDA and CDR2 SQIVND (reference sequence). J was trimmed by 7 bases and V by 4 bases; bases with no gene match: 7. The CDR3 DNA follows: TGTGCCAGTAGTAGGGCTAGCGGGAGCAGAAATGAGCAGTTCTTC. Amino acid sequence: CASSRASGSRNEQFF.

The chain carries TRBV4-3 and TRBJ2-1; D might be TRBD1 (6 bases). Germline assignment: CDR1 LGHNA and CDR2 YSLEER. V was clipped by 4 bases and J by 5 bases, with 18 bases between them. The CDR3 covers 16 residues. The CDR3 DNA reads TGCGCCAGCAGCCCCAGGGGCGCAGTAACGGACAATGAGCAGTTCTTC. Amino acids: CASSPRGAVTDNEQFF.

This clone was observed a single time. This chain connects TRBV28 to TRBJ1-3, with D uncertain. Germline-derived CDR1 and CDR2 are MDHEN and SYDVKM. V was shortened by 4 bases and J by 10 bases, with 11 bases between the two germline ends. The length of the CDR3 is 12 residues. CDR3 region: CASSSRSPTIYF. The DNA of the CDR3 is TGTGCCAGCAGTTCCCGATCCCCAACCATATATTTT.

This clone has just a few counts. J is TRBJ2-2 and V is TRBV5-4; 7 nucleotides match TRBD2. Germline loops: CDR1 SGHNT, CDR2 YYREEE (reference sequence). The CDR3 consists of 13 residues. Unmatched junction bases numbered 8, after V lost 9 bases and J lost 6 bases. CDR3 DNA sequence: TGTGCCACCCGGGGGGAAAGGGCCGGGGAGCTGTTTTTT. Translation: CATRGERAGELFF.

This clone was observed a single time. The J gene is TRBJ2-7, the V gene TRBV6-6; 9 bases fit TRBD1. Germline assignment: CDR1 MNHNY and CDR2 SVGAGI (reference sequence). This CDR3 region has 14 residues. Trimming at V came to 6 bases and at J to 0 bases, leaving 3 bases not matched to a gene. CDR3 nucleotide sequence: TGTGCCAGCAGAGGGACAGGGAGCTCCTACGAGCAGTACTTC. Translated, it gives CASRGTGSSYEQYF.

The chain joins TRBV7-2 to TRBJ2-1; 8 nucleotides match TRBD2. The germline CDR1 and CDR2 sequences are SGHTA and FQGNSA. The trim removed 6 bases at V and 6 bases at J, leaving 10 bases unmatched. CDR3 size: 15 residues. The CDR3 nucleotides are TGTGCCAGCAGGAAAGGACTAGCCACAACCAATGAGCAGTTCTTC. Protein sequence: CASRKGLATTNEQFF. The whole variable domain, filled in from reference TRBV7-2 and TRBJ2-1, reads GAGVSQSPSNKVTEKGKDVELRCDPISGHTALYWYRQSLGQGLEFLIYFQGNSAPDKSGLPSDRFSAERTGGSVSTLTIQRTQQEDSAVYLCASRKGLATTNEQFFGPGTRLTVL.

This clone was recorded only once. The chain combines TRBV2 with TRBJ2-3, with 16 bases that match TRBD2. This CDR3 is 19 amino acids long. J was trimmed by 1 base and V by 6 bases; bases with no gene match: 10. Germline V gene sequence: CDR1 SNHLY, CDR2 FYNNEI. CDR3 in amino acids: CASRWGLAGGPMGTDTQYF. For the CDR3, the DNA is TGTGCCAGCAGATGGGGACTAGCGGGGGGGCCGATGGGCACAGATACGCAGTATTTT.

This sequence joins TRBV5-1 and TRBJ1-5, with 12 bases matching TRBD1. Per germline, CDR1 SGHRS and CDR2 YFSETQ. V trimming: 4 bases; J trimming: 6 bases; junction bases outside the gene matches: 8. This CDR3 spans 16 amino acids. CDR3 amino acids: CASSPGTGGAFQPQHF. DNA of the CDR3: TGCGCCAGCAGCCCCGGGACAGGGGGCGCATTTCAGCCCCAGCATTTT.

The rearrangement joins TRBV13 to TRBJ1-2; TRBD1 matches at 7 bases. V dropped 0 bases and J dropped 0; count of bases not matched to a gene: 7. There are 17 residues in the CDR3. Germline V gene sequence: CDR1 PRHDT, CDR2 FYEKMQ (reference sequence). The CDR3 is CASSLGRRTGSNYGYTF. The CDR3, as DNA: TGTGCCAGCAGCTTAGGCAGAAGGACAGGATCTAACTATGGCTACACCTTC.

The chain has TRBV10-3 and TRBJ2-5; D gene unclear. CDR1 is ENHRY, CDR2 SYGVKD, per germline. This CDR3 region has 14 residues. V was shortened by 4 bases and J by 2 bases, with 11 bases between the two germline ends. CDR3 sequence: CAISALGSQETQYF. In DNA form, the CDR3 reads TGTGCCATCAGTGCCCTGGGGTCTCAAGAGACCCAGTACTTC.

This clone was recorded once. This chain uses TRBV5-8 with TRBJ1-1, with a weak D call TRBD1 (5 bases). V lost 1 base and J lost 11, with 15 bases in between. CDR3 length: 13 residues. Germline V CDR1 and CDR2: SGHTS, YDEGEE. CDR3 sequence reads: CASSLFLGREAFF. The CDR3, as DNA: TGTGCCAGCAGCTTGTTTCTTGGCAGGGAGGCTTTCTTT.

This chain uses TRBV18 with TRBJ2-7, with 9 nucleotides matching TRBD1. The germline CDR1 and CDR2 sequences are KGHSH and LQKENI. After removal of 2 bases from V and 3 bases from J, the junction contained 5 bases not matched to a gene. CDR3 length: 15 amino acids. CDR3 nucleotides: TGTGCCAGCTCACCAAGGGACAGGGTACACTACGAGCAGTACTTC. Encoded protein: CASSPRDRVHYEQYF.

The chain recombines TRBV7-9 with TRBJ2-5; D is possibly TRBD1 (6 bases). Germline V gene lookup returns CDR1 SEHNR and CDR2 FQNEAQ (reference sequence). Trimming left V 5 bases short and J 2 bases short, with 12 bases between. The CDR3 length is 14 residues. The CDR3 loop is CASSRRTEQETQYF. The DNA for the CDR3 is TGTGCCAGCAGCCGACGGACAGAGCAAGAGACCCAGTACTTC.

V is TRBV5-6 and J is TRBJ2-1; the D call may be TRBD1 or TRBD2 (5 bases each). The V and J ends lost 4 bases and 0 bases respectively, with 11 bases between them. Germline CDR1 is SGHDT and CDR2 is YYEEEE. The CDR3 totals 15 residues. CDR3 sequence (DNA): TGTGCCAGCAGCCCCGGGGACCCCTCCTACAATGAGCAGTTCTTC. It specifies CASSPGDPSYNEQFF.

The chain carries TRBV7-2 and TRBJ1-3; TRBD1 is a possible D gene (5 bases). Trimming cost V 3 bases and J 0 bases, with 12 bases left between them. This CDR3 is 16 amino acids long. CDR1 and CDR2 (germline): SGHTA, FQGNSA. CDR3 amino acids: CASSFGGKASGNTIYF. Written as DNA, the CDR3 is TGTGCCAGCAGCTTTGGGGGGAAGGCCTCTGGAAACACCATATATTTT.

The chain couples TRBV2 to TRBJ2-5; D unresolved. The CDR3 consists of 15 residues. V was cut by 5 bases and J by 1 base, with 14 bases left in between. CDR1 is SNHLY and CDR2 is FYNNEI in the germline V gene. The CDR3 DNA reads TGTGCCAGCAGTAAGCCGACGAACCTCCAAGAGACCCAGTACTTC. Translating gives CASSKPTNLQETQYF.

This chain links TRBV5-8 with TRBJ1-3, with a possible D match to TRBD1 (5 bases). Germline V gene lookup returns CDR1 SGHTS and CDR2 YDEGEE. The CDR3 consists of 16 residues. Deletions cut 4 bases from V and 0 bases from J, with 14 bases between. The DNA of the CDR3 is TGTGCCAGCAGCGGGGGGGACCGGTACTCTGGAAACACCATATATTTT. This encodes CASSGGDRYSGNTIYF.

CDR3 in DNA: TGCGCCAGCGGCAGAGCTGAAGCTTTCTTT. It encodes CASGRAEAFF. This chain joins TRBV10-2 and TRBJ1-1; D gene uncertain. The V end was cut by 8 bases, the J end by 6 bases, with 7 bases between. Germline V gives CDR1 WSHSY, CDR2 SAAADI. This CDR3 is 10 amino acids long.

This clone was detected only a few times. Here the CDR3 reads CASILNTEAFF. DNA for the CDR3: TGTGCCAGCATATTGAACACTGAAGCTTTCTTT. J is TRBJ1-1 and V is TRBV2; no firm D call. Germline V gives CDR1 SNHLY, CDR2 FYNNEI. The CDR3 sequence is 11 residues long. Trimming took 7 bases from V and 0 from J, leaving 3 bases between them.

The chain links TRBV2 to TRBJ2-7; TRBD1 aligns across 9 bases. The CDR3 has 14 residues. The V and J ends lost 7 bases and 5 bases, in that order; junction bases with no gene match: 9. Looked up from germline, CDR1 is SNHLY and CDR2 is FYNNEI. The CDR3 DNA is TGTGCCAGCAATGGGAACAGGGGGCACCACGAGCAGTACTTC. Amino acid sequence: CASNGNRGHHEQYF.

V and J are TRBV11-2 and TRBJ2-5, with TRBD2 identical over 11 bases. The germline CDR1 and CDR2 sequences are SGHAT and FQNNGV. The length of the CDR3 is 16 residues. J gave up 6 bases and V 5 bases, and 11 bases lay outside the gene matches. CDR3 sequence (DNA): TGTGCCAGCAGCCCGGGCGTAGCGGGAGGGCCAAAGACCCAGTACTTC. Translated, it gives CASSPGVAGGPKTQYF.